The source of this T cell receptor beta chain is a study of blood T cell repertoires in COVID-19. Across the study: T cells, B-cell-depleted T cells, or PBMCs supplied cDNA or gDNA.

CDR1 is SGHNT, CDR2 YYREEE, per germline (reference sequence). The CDR3 consists of 16 residues. Losses at the gene ends were 0 bases for V and 8 bases for J; bases not matched to a gene: 7. In the authors' workflow: Amplifying reference gene primers gave estimates of nucleated cell counts. The assay was immunoSEQ multiplex PCR, and TCRdb's table has in-frame clones only and misses some. Clonal size and the V and J genes are those of that table, whereas D and trimming came from the DNA. The repertoire has 200,000 or so clones, 70% to 90% of them found once; the top ten carry around 3%. V and J are TRBV5-4 and TRBJ1-4, with TRBD1 identical over 10 bases. The sample was peripheral blood. This sequence was found in a man aged 50 to 59 who had recovered from COVID-19. CDR3 sequence: CASSLVGTGALEKLFF. The CDR3 DNA reads TGTGCCAGCAGCTTGGTCGGGACAGGGGCTTTGGAAAAACTGTTTTTT. Full variable domain (remainder filled in from reference TRBV5-4 and TRBJ1-4): ETGVTQSPTHLIKTRGQQVTLRCSSQSGHNTVSWYQQALGQGPQFIFQYYREEENGRGNFPPRFSGLQFPNYSSELNVNALELDDSALYLCASSLVGTGALEKLFFGSGTQLSVL.